This T cell receptor (beta chain) comes out of a study of cytomegalovirus exposure and HLA in healthy donors. Germline V gene lookup returns CDR1 SGHTS and CDR2 YDEGEE. With 6 bases clipped from V and 4 bases from J, the junction kept 4 bases outside the gene matches. This CDR3 has 15 amino acids. Study results and limitations: Rare sequences made up most TCRs, while some public TCRs were found in many donors.

Measured with immunoSEQ multiplex PCR; TCRdb has only the in-frame clones, and not every one. The top ten clones hold over 6% of a sample with 80,000 to 100,000 clones, about 90% of them seen once. From the approximately 110-subject validation cohort, which was separate from the roughly 670-subject first cohort, the donors were drawn. As to this clone: The antigen is unknown.

This receptor was obtained from a young man in good health and CMV-seropositive. Sequences were obtained from PBMCs. V and J are TRBV5-8 and TRBJ2-1; 13 bases map to TRBD2. This CDR3 reads CASNPGLAGYNEQFF. For the CDR3, the DNA is TGTGCCAGCAACCCGGGACTAGCGGGGTACAATGAGCAGTTCTTC.